Listed below are T cell receptor beta chains from one sample, sequenced in a study of cytomegalovirus exposure and HLA in healthy donors. Assay used: immunoSEQ multiplex PCR; TCRdb lists only in-frame clones, some missing. The table includes over 120,000 clones, around 75% detected once. Material for sequencing was PBMCs. These receptors all stem from a woman aged 25 to 39 in good health and CMV-seronegative. CDR3s include the opening cysteine and the closing phenylalanine or tryptophan. The order of the fields is CDR3 protein, CDR3 DNA, J gene, D gene, V gene, clone size. A D gene is named only where the DNA matches it firmly. Clone size appears in some rows only: once, few, many, or a class for an expanded clone.

CDR3aa: CASTPDRAPSEPQHF
CDR3nt: TGTGCCAGTACCCCCGACAGGGCCCCGAGTGAGCCCCAGCATTTT
j_gene: TRBJ1-5
d_gene: TRBD1
v_gene: TRBV19
abundance: -

CDR3aa: CSGGGKNYGYTF
CDR3nt: TGCAGCGGGGGGGGGAAGAACTATGGCTACACCTTC
j_gene: TRBJ1-2
d_gene: -
v_gene: TRBV29-1
abundance: -

CDR3aa: CASSPRSGSGPYNEQFF
CDR3nt: TGTGCCAGCTCACCAAGAAGCGGGAGCGGGCCATACAATGAGCAGTTCTTC
j_gene: TRBJ2-1
d_gene: TRBD2
v_gene: TRBV18
abundance: few

CDR3aa: CASSQGQGTVSYNEQFF
CDR3nt: TGCGCCAGCAGCCAGGGACAGGGTACCGTCTCCTACAATGAGCAGTTCTTC
j_gene: TRBJ2-1
d_gene: TRBD1
v_gene: TRBV4-3
abundance: -

CDR3aa: CASSPTVHEQFF
CDR3nt: TGTGCCAGCAGCCCCACAGTTCATGAGCAGTTCTTC
j_gene: TRBJ2-1
d_gene: -
v_gene: TRBV11-2
abundance: few

CDR3aa: CASGPGTGITEAFF
CDR3nt: TGTGCCAGCGGCCCGGGGACAGGGATCACTGAAGCTTTCTTT
j_gene: TRBJ1-1
d_gene: TRBD1
v_gene: TRBV5-5
abundance: -

CDR3aa: CASSPPGGDEQFF
CDR3nt: TGTGCCAGCTCACCACCAGGGGGGGATGAGCAGTTCTTC
j_gene: TRBJ2-1
d_gene: -
v_gene: TRBV18
abundance: -

CDR3aa: CASIYSGTGRYNEQFF
CDR3nt: TGTGCCAGCATTTACTCCGGGACAGGGCGATACAATGAGCAGTTCTTC
j_gene: TRBJ2-1
d_gene: TRBD1
v_gene: TRBV6-5
abundance: -

CDR3aa: CASSHPKGGRDTGELFF
CDR3nt: TGTGCCAGCAGCCATCCCAAGGGCGGGCGGGACACCGGGGAGCTGTTTTTT
j_gene: TRBJ2-2
d_gene: -
v_gene: TRBV5-4
abundance: -

CDR3aa: CATSRDRGTGSNEQYF
CDR3nt: TGTGCCACCAGCAGAGATCGTGGGACAGGGTCCAACGAGCAGTACTTC
j_gene: TRBJ2-7
d_gene: TRBD1
v_gene: TRBV15
abundance: -

CDR3aa: CASSEGTSLAYEQYF
CDR3nt: TGTGCCAGCAGTGAAGGTACTAGCCTCGCCTACGAGCAGTACTTC
j_gene: TRBJ2-7
d_gene: -
v_gene: TRBV2
abundance: -

CDR3aa: CASSGDRNGEKLFF
CDR3nt: TGCGCCAGCAGCGGGGACAGGAATGGAGAAAAACTGTTTTTT
j_gene: TRBJ1-4
d_gene: TRBD1
v_gene: TRBV10-1
abundance: few

CDR3aa: CASSERPQGSFSGANVLTF
CDR3nt: TGTGCCAGCAGTGAACGACCCCAGGGCAGTTTCTCTGGGGCCAACGTCCTGACTTTC
j_gene: TRBJ2-6
d_gene: -
v_gene: TRBV6-1
abundance: -

CDR3aa: CASSQGRGNYEQYF
CDR3nt: TGCGCCAGCAGCCAAGGCCGGGGGAATTACGAGCAGTACTTC
j_gene: TRBJ2-7
d_gene: -
v_gene: TRBV4-1
abundance: few

CDR3aa: CASSPQGSTDTQYF
CDR3nt: TGTGCCAGCAGTCCTCAGGGGAGCACAGATACGCAGTATTTT
j_gene: TRBJ2-3
d_gene: -
v_gene: TRBV28
abundance: -

CDR3aa: CASSFETGHALHF
CDR3nt: TGTGCCAGCAGCTTCGAGACAGGGCACGCCCTCCACTTT
j_gene: TRBJ1-6
d_gene: TRBD1
v_gene: TRBV27
abundance: -

CDR3aa: CASSAGWTSGPYEQYF
CDR3nt: TGTGCCAGCAGCGCAGGATGGACTAGCGGTCCTTACGAGCAGTACTTC
j_gene: TRBJ2-7
d_gene: TRBD2
v_gene: TRBV7-2
abundance: -

CDR3aa: CASSDNNYGYTF
CDR3nt: TGTGCCAGCTCAGACAATAACTATGGCTACACCTTC
j_gene: TRBJ1-2
d_gene: -
v_gene: TRBV18
abundance: few

CDR3aa: CARSPGQGTSYEQYF
CDR3nt: TGTGCCAGAAGCCCTGGACAGGGTACATCTTACGAGCAGTACTTC
j_gene: TRBJ2-7
d_gene: TRBD1
v_gene: TRBV5-3
abundance: few

CDR3aa: CAWSVTGYGGGFVSGNTIYF
CDR3nt: TGTGCCTGGAGTGTCACCGGATACGGGGGGGGGTTCGTCTCTGGAAACACCATATATTTT
j_gene: TRBJ1-3
d_gene: -
v_gene: TRBV30
abundance: -

CDR3aa: CASSQDSFRGVEGYTF
CDR3nt: TGCGCCAGCAGCCAAGACTCTTTTCGGGGGGTAGAGGGCTACACCTTC
j_gene: TRBJ1-2
d_gene: -
v_gene: TRBV4-1
abundance: once

CDR3aa: CASSPRTGAWGNTIYF
CDR3nt: TGCGCCAGCAGCCCACGGACAGGGGCGTGGGGAAACACCATATATTTT
j_gene: TRBJ1-3
d_gene: TRBD1
v_gene: TRBV5-1
abundance: -

CDR3aa: CASSHSPNRGVYEQYF
CDR3nt: TGCGCCAGCAGCCACTCCCCCAACAGGGGAGTATACGAGCAGTACTTC
j_gene: TRBJ2-7
d_gene: TRBD1
v_gene: TRBV5-1
abundance: few

CDR3aa: CASSLGLAGAETQYF
CDR3nt: TGTGCCAGCAGCCTAGGACTAGCGGGAGCAGAGACCCAGTACTTC
j_gene: TRBJ2-5
d_gene: TRBD2
v_gene: TRBV5-6
abundance: once

CDR3aa: CASSLVSSFNSPLHF
CDR3nt: TGTGCCAGCAGCTTGGTTAGCTCCTTTAATTCACCCCTCCACTTT
j_gene: TRBJ1-6
d_gene: -
v_gene: TRBV5-5
abundance: -

CDR3aa: CASSLFPLTTGNTGELFF
CDR3nt: TGTGCCAGCAGTTTATTCCCCCTTACGACAGGGAACACCGGGGAGCTGTTTTTT
j_gene: TRBJ2-2
d_gene: -
v_gene: TRBV28
abundance: few

CDR3aa: CACGTANNSPLHF
CDR3nt: TGTGCCTGCGGGACAGCAAATAATTCACCCCTCCACTTT
j_gene: TRBJ1-6
d_gene: TRBD1
v_gene: TRBV30
abundance: -

CDR3aa: CASSRSSYNSPLHF
CDR3nt: TGTGCCAGCAGCCGTAGCTCCTATAATTCACCCCTCCACTTT
j_gene: TRBJ1-6
d_gene: -
v_gene: TRBV7-2
abundance: -

CDR3aa: CASSDGLAGGDTQYF
CDR3nt: TGTGCCAGCAGTGACGGTCTAGCGGGGGGGGATACGCAGTATTTT
j_gene: TRBJ2-3
d_gene: TRBD2
v_gene: TRBV6-4
abundance: few

CDR3aa: CASRRGGTDTQYF
CDR3nt: TGCGCCAGCAGGCGGGGGGGCACAGATACGCAGTATTTT
j_gene: TRBJ2-3
d_gene: TRBD2
v_gene: TRBV5-1
abundance: once

CDR3aa: CASSLASAGGSGELFF
CDR3nt: TGCGCCAGCAGCTTGGCTTCGGCGGGAGGTTCCGGGGAGCTGTTTTTT
j_gene: TRBJ2-2
d_gene: TRBD2
v_gene: TRBV5-1
abundance: once

CDR3aa: CASSGRGWSSYEQYF
CDR3nt: TGTGCCAGCAGTGGTAGGGGTTGGTCCTCCTACGAGCAGTACTTC
j_gene: TRBJ2-7
d_gene: -
v_gene: TRBV2
abundance: -

CDR3aa: CASTSRGGHTGELFF
CDR3nt: TGTGCCAGCACGTCGCGCGGGGGTCACACCGGGGAGCTGTTTTTT
j_gene: TRBJ2-2
d_gene: TRBD2
v_gene: TRBV6-1
abundance: -

CDR3aa: CASSYQNRGHEQYF
CDR3nt: TGTGCCAGCAGTTACCAGAACAGGGGCCACGAGCAGTACTTC
j_gene: TRBJ2-7
d_gene: TRBD1
v_gene: TRBV6-5
abundance: -

CDR3aa: CSASFQETQYF
CDR3nt: TGCAGTGCGTCCTTTCAAGAGACCCAGTACTTC
j_gene: TRBJ2-5
d_gene: -
v_gene: TRBV20-1
abundance: few

CDR3aa: CASILTSDNEKLFF
CDR3nt: TGTGCCAGCATCCTGACATCAGATAATGAAAAACTGTTTTTT
j_gene: TRBJ1-4
d_gene: -
v_gene: TRBV6-1
abundance: -

CDR3aa: CASSLGTADLYGYTF
CDR3nt: TGCGCCAGCAGCTTGGGGACAGCCGACCTCTATGGCTACACCTTC
j_gene: TRBJ1-2
d_gene: -
v_gene: TRBV5-1
abundance: few

CDR3aa: CASSSLQGSNVLTF
CDR3nt: TGTGCCAGCAGTTCTCTGCAGGGCTCCAACGTCCTGACTTTC
j_gene: TRBJ2-6
d_gene: -
v_gene: TRBV27
abundance: -

CDR3aa: CASSSQGAGSPDTQYF
CDR3nt: TGTGCCAGCAGTTCACAGGGGGCTGGATCCCCAGATACGCAGTATTTT
j_gene: TRBJ2-3
d_gene: TRBD1
v_gene: TRBV28
abundance: -

CDR3aa: CASTIVGGSGNEQFF
CDR3nt: TGTGCCAGTACCATCGTAGGGGGTTCTGGCAATGAGCAGTTCTTC
j_gene: TRBJ2-1
d_gene: -
v_gene: TRBV19
abundance: -

CDR3aa: CASSRERGATYEQYF
CDR3nt: TGTGCCAGCAGCAGGGAGCGGGGGGCTACGTACGAGCAGTACTTC
j_gene: TRBJ2-7
d_gene: TRBD2
v_gene: TRBV7-2
abundance: -

CDR3aa: CASRPGAGNTIYF
CDR3nt: TGTGCCAGCCGCCCCGGGGCTGGAAACACCATATATTTT
j_gene: TRBJ1-3
d_gene: -
v_gene: TRBV5-6
abundance: -

CDR3aa: CASSMDREETQYF
CDR3nt: TGTGCCAGTAGTATGGACAGGGAAGAGACCCAGTACTTC
j_gene: TRBJ2-5
d_gene: TRBD1
v_gene: TRBV19
abundance: -

CDR3aa: CASRQGQGVLNTEAFF
CDR3nt: TGTGCCAGCAGACAAGGACAGGGGGTCCTGAACACTGAAGCTTTCTTT
j_gene: TRBJ1-1
d_gene: TRBD1
v_gene: TRBV28
abundance: few

CDR3aa: CASSGTGGRNEQFF
CDR3nt: TGCGCCAGCAGCGGAACGGGGGGGCGGAATGAGCAGTTCTTC
j_gene: TRBJ2-1
d_gene: TRBD2
v_gene: TRBV4-1
abundance: once

CDR3aa: CASSSTGTPYEQYF
CDR3nt: TGTGCCAGCAGCTCCACGGGGACACCCTACGAGCAGTACTTC
j_gene: TRBJ2-7
d_gene: -
v_gene: TRBV7-3
abundance: once

CDR3aa: CASSPAGRNEQFF
CDR3nt: TGTGCCAGCAGCCCCGCCGGCAGGAATGAGCAGTTCTTC
j_gene: TRBJ2-1
d_gene: -
v_gene: TRBV7-6
abundance: -

CDR3aa: CASSQSGVEKLFF
CDR3nt: TGCGCCAGCAGCCAATCAGGGGTGGAAAAACTGTTTTTT
j_gene: TRBJ1-4
d_gene: -
v_gene: TRBV4-1
abundance: -

CDR3aa: CASSLAGVEQYF
CDR3nt: TGTGCCAGCAGTTTAGCAGGGGTAGAGCAGTACTTC
j_gene: TRBJ2-7
d_gene: -
v_gene: TRBV28
abundance: -

CDR3aa: CASSIWAAGINEQFF
CDR3nt: TGTGCCAGTAGTATCTGGGCGGCAGGGATCAATGAGCAGTTCTTC
j_gene: TRBJ2-1
d_gene: -
v_gene: TRBV19
abundance: -

CDR3aa: CASSYGTEAFF
CDR3nt: TGTGCCAGCAGTTACGGGACTGAAGCTTTCTTT
j_gene: TRBJ1-1
d_gene: -
v_gene: TRBV6-1
abundance: -